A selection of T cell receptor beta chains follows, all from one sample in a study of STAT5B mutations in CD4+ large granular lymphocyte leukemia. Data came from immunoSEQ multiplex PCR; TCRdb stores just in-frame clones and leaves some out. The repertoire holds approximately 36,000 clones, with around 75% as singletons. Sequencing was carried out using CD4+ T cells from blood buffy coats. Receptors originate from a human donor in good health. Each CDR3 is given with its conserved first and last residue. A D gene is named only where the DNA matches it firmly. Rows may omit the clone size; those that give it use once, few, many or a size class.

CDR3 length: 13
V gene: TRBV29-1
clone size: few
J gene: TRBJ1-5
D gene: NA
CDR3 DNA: TGCAGCGTTGTTGCAGGAGTCAATCAGCCCCAGCATTTT
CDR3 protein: CSVVAGVNQPQHF

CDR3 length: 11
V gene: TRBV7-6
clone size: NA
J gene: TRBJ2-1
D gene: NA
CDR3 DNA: TGTGCCAGCGGGACTCACAATGAGCAGTTCTTC
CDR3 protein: CASGTHNEQFF

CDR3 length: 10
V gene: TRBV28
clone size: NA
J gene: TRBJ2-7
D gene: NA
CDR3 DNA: TGTGCCAGCAGTCGGTACGAGCAGTACTTC
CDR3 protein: CASSRYEQYF

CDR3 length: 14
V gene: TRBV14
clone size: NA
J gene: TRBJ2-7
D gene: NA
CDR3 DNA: TGTGCCAGCAGCCAAGAAGGGCCGGGGAACGAGCAGTACTTC
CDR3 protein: CASSQEGPGNEQYF

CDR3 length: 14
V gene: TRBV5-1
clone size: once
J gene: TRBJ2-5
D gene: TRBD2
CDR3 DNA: TGCGCCAGCAGCCCCAATAGCGGGCAAGAGACCCAGTACTTC
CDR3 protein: CASSPNSGQETQYF

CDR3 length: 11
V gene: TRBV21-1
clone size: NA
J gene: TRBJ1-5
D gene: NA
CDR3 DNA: TGTGCCAGCAGTAGTAATCAGCCCCAGCATTTT
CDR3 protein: CASSSNQPQHF

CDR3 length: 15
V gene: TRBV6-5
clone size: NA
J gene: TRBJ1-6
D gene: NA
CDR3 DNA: TGTGCCAGCAGTTATGGCAGGGAGCGAGATTCACCCCTCCACTTT
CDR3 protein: CASSYGRERDSPLHF

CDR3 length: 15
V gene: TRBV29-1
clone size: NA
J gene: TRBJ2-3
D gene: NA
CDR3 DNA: TGCAGCGCCATACGTGGGGGGGCCCGCACAGATACGCAGTATTTT
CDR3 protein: CSAIRGGARTDTQYF

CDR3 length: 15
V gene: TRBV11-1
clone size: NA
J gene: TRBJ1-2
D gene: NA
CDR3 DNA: TGTGCCAGCAGCTTAGCGCTCGACAGCAACTATGGCTACACCTTC
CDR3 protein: CASSLALDSNYGYTF

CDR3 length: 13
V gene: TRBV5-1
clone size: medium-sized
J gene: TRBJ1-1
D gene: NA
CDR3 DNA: TGCGCCAGCAGCTTGTTCCCTCGCACTGAAGCTTTCTTT
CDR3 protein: CASSLFPRTEAFF

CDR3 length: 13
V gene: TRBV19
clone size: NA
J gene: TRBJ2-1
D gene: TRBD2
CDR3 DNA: TGTGCCAGTAGCCGTTCGGGGGGATATGAGCAGTTCTTC
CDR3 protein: CASSRSGGYEQFF

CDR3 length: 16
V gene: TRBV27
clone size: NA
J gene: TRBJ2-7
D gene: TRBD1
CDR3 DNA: TGTGCCAGCAGCTTGAAACCGGGACAGGGGGCGCGAGAGCAGTACTTC
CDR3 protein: CASSLKPGQGAREQYF

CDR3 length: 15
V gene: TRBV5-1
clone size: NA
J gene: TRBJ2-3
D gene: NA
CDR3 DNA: TGCGCCAGCAGCTTAGGGGCTACCGGCACAGATACGCAGTATTTT
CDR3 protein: CASSLGATGTDTQYF

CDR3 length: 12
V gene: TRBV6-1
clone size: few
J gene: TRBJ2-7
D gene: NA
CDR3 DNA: TGTGCCTCTGCACTAGGGGTACGAGAGCAGTACTTC
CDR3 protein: CASALGVREQYF

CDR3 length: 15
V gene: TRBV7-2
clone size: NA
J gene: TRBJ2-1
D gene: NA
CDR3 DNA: TGTGCCAGCAGGAGCCTAACGAGGGCCTACAATGAGCAGTTCTTC
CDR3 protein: CASRSLTRAYNEQFF

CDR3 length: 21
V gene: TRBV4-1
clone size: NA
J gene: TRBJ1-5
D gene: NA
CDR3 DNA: TGCGCCAGCAGCCAAGGACCTACGGTGTGGGGGACCGCACTTTGGGGTCAGCCCCAGCATTTT
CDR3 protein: CASSQGPTVWGTALWGQPQHF

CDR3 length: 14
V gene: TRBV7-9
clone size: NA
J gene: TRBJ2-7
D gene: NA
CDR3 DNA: TGTGCCAGCAGCTCTGCCGGGAGCCCCCACGAGCAGTACTTC
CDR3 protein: CASSSAGSPHEQYF

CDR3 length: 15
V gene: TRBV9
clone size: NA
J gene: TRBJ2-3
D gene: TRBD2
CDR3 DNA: TGTGCCAGCAGCGTAGAGGCGGGGGGCACAGATACGCAGTATTTT
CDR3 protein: CASSVEAGGTDTQYF

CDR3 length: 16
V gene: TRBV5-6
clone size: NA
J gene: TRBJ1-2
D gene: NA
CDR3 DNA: TGTGCCAGCAGCCCTGGGGGCGTGGGGAATATCTATGGCTACACCTTC
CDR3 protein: CASSPGGVGNIYGYTF

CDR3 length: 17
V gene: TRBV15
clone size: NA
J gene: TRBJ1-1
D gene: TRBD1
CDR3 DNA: TGTGCCACCAGCAGAGGAAAAGACAGGGGAGGGGGCACTGAAGCTTTCTTT
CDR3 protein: CATSRGKDRGGGTEAFF

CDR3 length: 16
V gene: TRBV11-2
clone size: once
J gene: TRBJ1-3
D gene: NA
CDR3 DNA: TGTGCCAGCAGCTCGCTCTTAGGGGGTCCTGGAAACACCATATATTTT
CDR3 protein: CASSSLLGGPGNTIYF

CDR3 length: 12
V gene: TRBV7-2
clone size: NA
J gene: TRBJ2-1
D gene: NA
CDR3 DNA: TGTGCCAGCAGCATACAGGTAGAAGAGCAGTTCTTC
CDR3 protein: CASSIQVEEQFF

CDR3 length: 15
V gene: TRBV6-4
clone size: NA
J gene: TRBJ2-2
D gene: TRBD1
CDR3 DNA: TGTGCCAGCCGTCAGACAGGGGGAGACACCGGGGAGCTGTTTTTT
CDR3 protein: CASRQTGGDTGELFF